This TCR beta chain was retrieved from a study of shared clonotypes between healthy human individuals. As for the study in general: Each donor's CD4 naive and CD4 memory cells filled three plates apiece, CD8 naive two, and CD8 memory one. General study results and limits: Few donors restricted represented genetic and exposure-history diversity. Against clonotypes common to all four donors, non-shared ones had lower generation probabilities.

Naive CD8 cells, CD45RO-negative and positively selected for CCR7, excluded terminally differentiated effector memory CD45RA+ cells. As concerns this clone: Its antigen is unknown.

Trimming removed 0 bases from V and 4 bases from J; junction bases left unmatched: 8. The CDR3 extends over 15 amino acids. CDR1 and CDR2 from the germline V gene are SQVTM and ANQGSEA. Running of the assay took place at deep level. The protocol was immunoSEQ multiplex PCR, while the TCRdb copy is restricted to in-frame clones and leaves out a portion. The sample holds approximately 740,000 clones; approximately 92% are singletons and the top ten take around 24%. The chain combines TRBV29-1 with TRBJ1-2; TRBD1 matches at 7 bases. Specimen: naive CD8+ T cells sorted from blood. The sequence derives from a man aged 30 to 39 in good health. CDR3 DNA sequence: TGCAGCGTTGAAGATTCGAACAGGGGAAGCTATGGCTACACCTTC. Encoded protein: CSVEDSNRGSYGYTF.